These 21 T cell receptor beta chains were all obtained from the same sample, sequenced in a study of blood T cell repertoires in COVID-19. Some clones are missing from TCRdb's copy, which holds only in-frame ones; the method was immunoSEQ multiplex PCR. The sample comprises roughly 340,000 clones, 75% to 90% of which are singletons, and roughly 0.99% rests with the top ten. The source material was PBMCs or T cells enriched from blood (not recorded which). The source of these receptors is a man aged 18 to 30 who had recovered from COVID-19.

The DNA for the CDR3 is TGTGCCATCAGTGGCCCGGAGAAAACCTACAATGAGCAGTTCTTC. Translated, it gives CAISGPEKTYNEQFF. This sequence joins TRBV10-3 and TRBJ2-1; no definite D call. The CDR3 is 15 residues long. Trimming shortened V by 4 bases and J by 2 bases, and 12 bases separated the two germline ends. The germline gives CDR1 ENHRY, CDR2 SYGVKD.

CDR3 sequence: CASSYSRVLQPQHF. As DNA, the CDR3 is TGTGCCAGCAGTTACTCGAGGGTGTTGCAGCCCCAGCATTTT. The chain employs TRBV6-2 or TRBV6-3 and TRBJ1-5; no clear D. V dropped 0 bases and J dropped 7 bases, with 10 bases sitting between them. Germline assignment: CDR1 MNHEY and CDR2 SVGEGT. This CDR3 comprises 14 residues.

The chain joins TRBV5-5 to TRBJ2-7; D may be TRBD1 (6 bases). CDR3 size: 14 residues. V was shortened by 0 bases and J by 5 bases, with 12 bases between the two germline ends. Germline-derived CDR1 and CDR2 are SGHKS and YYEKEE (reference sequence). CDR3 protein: CASSLGGRGNEQYF. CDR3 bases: TGTGCCAGCAGCTTGGGGGGAAGGGGGAACGAGCAGTACTTC. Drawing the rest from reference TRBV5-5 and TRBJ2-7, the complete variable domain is DAGVTQSPTHLIKTRGQQVTLRCSPISGHKSVSWYQQVLGQGPQFIFQYYEKEERGRGNFPDRFSARQFPNYSSELNVNALLLGDSALYLCASSLGGRGNEQYFGPGTRLTVT.

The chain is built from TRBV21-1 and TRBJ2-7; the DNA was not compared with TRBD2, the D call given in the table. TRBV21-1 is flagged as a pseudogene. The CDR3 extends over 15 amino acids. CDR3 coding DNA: TGTGCCAGCAGCAGCACGGGAGCGGATTTCGGCGAGCAGTACTTC. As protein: CASSSTGADFGEQYF.

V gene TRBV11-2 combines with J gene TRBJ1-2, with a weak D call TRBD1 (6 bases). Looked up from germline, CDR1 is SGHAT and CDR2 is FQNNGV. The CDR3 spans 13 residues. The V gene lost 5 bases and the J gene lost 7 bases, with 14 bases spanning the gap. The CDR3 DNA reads TGTGCCAGCAGCGGCACAGGGATAACTGGCTACACCTTC. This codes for CASSGTGITGYTF.

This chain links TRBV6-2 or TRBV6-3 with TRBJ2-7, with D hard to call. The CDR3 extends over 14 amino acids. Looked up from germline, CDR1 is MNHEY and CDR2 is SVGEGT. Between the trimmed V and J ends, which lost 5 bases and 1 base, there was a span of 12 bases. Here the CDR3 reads CASSPYQASYEQYF. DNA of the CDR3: TGTGCCAGCAGTCCGTACCAGGCATCCTACGAGCAGTACTTC.

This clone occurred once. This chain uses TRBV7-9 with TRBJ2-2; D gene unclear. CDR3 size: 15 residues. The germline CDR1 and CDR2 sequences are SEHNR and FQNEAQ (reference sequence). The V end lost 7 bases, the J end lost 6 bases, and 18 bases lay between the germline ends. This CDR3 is CASILPGSRSGELFF. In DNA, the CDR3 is TGTGCCAGCATCCTGCCCGGTTCCCGGTCCGGGGAGCTGTTTTTT.

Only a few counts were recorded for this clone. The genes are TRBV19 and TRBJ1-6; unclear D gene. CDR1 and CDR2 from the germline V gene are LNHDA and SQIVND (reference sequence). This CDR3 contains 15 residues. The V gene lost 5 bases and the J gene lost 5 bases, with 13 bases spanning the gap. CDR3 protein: CASSLLTTNNSPLHF. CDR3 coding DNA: TGTGCCAGTAGTCTTTTGACAACCAATAATTCACCCCTCCACTTT.

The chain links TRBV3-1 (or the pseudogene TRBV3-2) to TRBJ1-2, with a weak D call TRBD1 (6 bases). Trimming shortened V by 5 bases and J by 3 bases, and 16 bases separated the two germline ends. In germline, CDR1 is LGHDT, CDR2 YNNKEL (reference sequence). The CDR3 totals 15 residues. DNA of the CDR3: TGTGCCAGCAGCTTGGACAGCTCGAGGTACTATGGCTACACCTTC. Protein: CASSLDSSRYYGYTF.

This chain's CDR3 is CASSYGAELRAFF. The CDR3 region has the DNA TGTGCCAGCAGTTACGGGGCGGAATTGCGAGCTTTCTTT. The chain carries TRBV6-5 and TRBJ1-1; D may be TRBD1 (5 bases). Trimming removed 2 bases at V and 10 bases at J, with 14 bases between. CDR3 length equals 13 residues. Germline V gene lookup returns CDR1 MNHEY and CDR2 SVGAGI.

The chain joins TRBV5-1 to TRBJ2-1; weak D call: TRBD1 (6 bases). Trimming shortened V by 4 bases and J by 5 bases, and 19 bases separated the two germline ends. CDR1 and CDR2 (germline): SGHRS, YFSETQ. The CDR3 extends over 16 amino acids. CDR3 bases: TGCGCCAGCAGCACCCGGGACAATCCCCCAAACAATGAGCAGTTCTTC. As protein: CASSTRDNPPNNEQFF.

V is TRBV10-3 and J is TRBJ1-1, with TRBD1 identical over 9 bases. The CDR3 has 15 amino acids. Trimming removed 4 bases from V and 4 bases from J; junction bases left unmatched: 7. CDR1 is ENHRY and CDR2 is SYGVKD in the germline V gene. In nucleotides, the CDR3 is TGTGCCATCAGTGCAACGGACAGGGGAGGCACTGAAGCTTTCTTT. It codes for CAISATDRGGTEAFF.

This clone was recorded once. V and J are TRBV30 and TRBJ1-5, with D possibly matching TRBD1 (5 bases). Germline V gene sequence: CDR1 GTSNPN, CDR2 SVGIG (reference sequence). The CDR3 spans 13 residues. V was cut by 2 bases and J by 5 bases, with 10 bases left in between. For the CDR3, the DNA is TGTGCCTGGAGTCTACAGGACGATCAGCCCCAGCATTTT. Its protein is CAWSLQDDQPQHF.

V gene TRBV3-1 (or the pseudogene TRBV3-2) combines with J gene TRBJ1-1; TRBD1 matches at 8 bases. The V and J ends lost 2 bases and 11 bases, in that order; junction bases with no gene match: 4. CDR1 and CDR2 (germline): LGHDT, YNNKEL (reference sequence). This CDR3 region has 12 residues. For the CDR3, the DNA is TGTGCCAGCAGCCAATCGACAGGGGAGGCTTTCTTT. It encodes CASSQSTGEAFF.

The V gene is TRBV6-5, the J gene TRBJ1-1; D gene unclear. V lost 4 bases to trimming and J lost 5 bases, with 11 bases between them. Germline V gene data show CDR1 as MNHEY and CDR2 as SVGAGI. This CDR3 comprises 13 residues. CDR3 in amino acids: CASSLTRGTEAFF. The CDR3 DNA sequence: TGTGCCAGCAGTTTGACTAGAGGAACTGAAGCTTTCTTT.

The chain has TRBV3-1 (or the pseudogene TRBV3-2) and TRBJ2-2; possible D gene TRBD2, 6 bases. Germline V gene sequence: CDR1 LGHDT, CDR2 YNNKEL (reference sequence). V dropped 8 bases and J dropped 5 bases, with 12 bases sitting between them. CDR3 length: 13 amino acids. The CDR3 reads CASVFGGTGELFF. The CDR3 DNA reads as TGTGCCAGCGTTTTCGGGGGAACCGGGGAGCTGTTTTTT.

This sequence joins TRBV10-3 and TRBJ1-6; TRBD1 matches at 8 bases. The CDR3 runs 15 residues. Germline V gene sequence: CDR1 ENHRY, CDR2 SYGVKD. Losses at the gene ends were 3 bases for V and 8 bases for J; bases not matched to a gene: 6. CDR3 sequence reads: CAISEADRAHSPLHF. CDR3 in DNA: TGTGCCATCAGTGAAGCGGACAGGGCTCATTCACCCCTCCACTTT.

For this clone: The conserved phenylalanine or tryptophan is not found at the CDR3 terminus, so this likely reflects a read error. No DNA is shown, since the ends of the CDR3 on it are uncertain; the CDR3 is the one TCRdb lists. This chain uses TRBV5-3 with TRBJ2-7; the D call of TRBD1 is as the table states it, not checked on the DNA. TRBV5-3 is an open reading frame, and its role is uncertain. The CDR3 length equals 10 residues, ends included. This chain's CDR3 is CARSLRDRGC.

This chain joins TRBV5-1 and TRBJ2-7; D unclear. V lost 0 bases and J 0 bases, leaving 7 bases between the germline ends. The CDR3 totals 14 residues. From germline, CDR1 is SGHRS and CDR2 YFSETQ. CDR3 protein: CASSLETSSYEQYF. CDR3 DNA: TGCGCCAGCAGCTTGGAGACTTCCTCCTACGAGCAGTACTTC.

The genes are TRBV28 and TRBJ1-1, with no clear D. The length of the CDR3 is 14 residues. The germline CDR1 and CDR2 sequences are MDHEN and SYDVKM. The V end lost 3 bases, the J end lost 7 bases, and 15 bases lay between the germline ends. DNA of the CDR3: TGTGCCAGCAGTTTGCCCGGGGAGCCCGGTGAAGCTTTCTTT. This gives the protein CASSLPGEPGEAFF.

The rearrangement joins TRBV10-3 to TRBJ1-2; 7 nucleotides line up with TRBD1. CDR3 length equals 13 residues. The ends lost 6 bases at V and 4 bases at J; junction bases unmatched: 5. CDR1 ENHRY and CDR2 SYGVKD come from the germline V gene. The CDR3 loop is CAIRDDRAYGYTF. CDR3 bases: TGTGCCATCAGGGATGACAGGGCCTATGGCTACACCTTC.